This T cell receptor (beta chain) is drawn from a study of T cell responses to AZD1222 COVID-19 vaccine. Overall study context: Combined were second doses at about 4 or about 12 weeks.

Study-wide results and limits: Increases in Spike-specific TCR breadth and depth were seen after two AZD1222 doses. Unmutated regions of variants are reportedly targeted by nearly half of spike-specific TCRs.

Germline V gene data show CDR1 as MNHEY and CDR2 as SVGEGT. This CDR3 region has 15 residues. Trimming cost V 2 bases and J 5 bases, with 14 bases left between them. Sequencing used immunoSEQ multiplex PCR; TCRdb keeps in-frame clones, though not all of them. The table lists more than 110,000 clones, 90% to 95% of them singletons. Of note for this clone: Its antigen is undetermined.

The clonotype was recovered from an adult in good health. The rearrangement links TRBV6-2 or TRBV6-3 to TRBJ2-3; D gene uncertain. Sequencing was performed on peripheral blood, taken on day 0 of AZD1222 vaccination. The CDR3 DNA sequence: TGTGCCAGCAGTTACATTAGCCAGCAGGTAGATACGCAGTATTTT. Translated: CASSYISQQVDTQYF.